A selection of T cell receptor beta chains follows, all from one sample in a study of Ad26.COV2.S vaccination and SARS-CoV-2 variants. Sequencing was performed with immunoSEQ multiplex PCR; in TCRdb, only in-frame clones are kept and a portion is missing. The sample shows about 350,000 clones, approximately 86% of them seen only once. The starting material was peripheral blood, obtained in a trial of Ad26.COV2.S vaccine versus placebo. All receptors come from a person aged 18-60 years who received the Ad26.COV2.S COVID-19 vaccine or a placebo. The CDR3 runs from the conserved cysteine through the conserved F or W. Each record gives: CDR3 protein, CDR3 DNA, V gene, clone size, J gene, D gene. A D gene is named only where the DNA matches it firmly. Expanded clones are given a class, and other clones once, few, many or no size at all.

CASSYRAGGDYEQYF	TGTGCCAGCAGTTATCGGGCGGGAGGGGACTACGAGCAGTACTTC	TRBV6-2/TRBV6-3	-	TRBJ2-7	TRBD2
CASRMSGTVNTGELFF	TGCGCCAGCAGAATGTCCGGGACAGTCAACACCGGGGAGCTGTTTTTT	TRBV5-1	-	TRBJ2-2	TRBD1
CATSRDWGDTQYF	TGTGCCACCAGCAGAGATTGGGGGGATACGCAGTATTTT	TRBV15	-	TRBJ2-3	-
CASSLMGTGSYGYTF	TGTGCCAGCAGCTTGATGGGGACCGGTAGCTATGGCTACACCTTC	TRBV5-6	-	TRBJ1-2	-
CASSSEGAGNEKLFF	TGTGCCAGCAGTAGTGAGGGGGCGGGTAATGAAAAACTGTTTTTT	TRBV28	-	TRBJ1-4	TRBD1
CASSLEGNTEAFF	TGTGCCAGCAGCTTAGAAGGGAACACTGAAGCTTTCTTT	TRBV11-3	-	TRBJ1-1	-
CASRGQGALGNTIYF	TGTGCCAGCAGGGGACAGGGGGCACTTGGAAACACCATATATTTT	TRBV28	-	TRBJ1-3	TRBD1
CASSEGQIFRTDTQYF	TGTGCCAGCAGTGAAGGGCAGATCTTCCGAACAGATACGCAGTATTTT	TRBV2	-	TRBJ2-3	-
CASSRWRAEGNQPQHF	TGTGCCAGCAGCCGCTGGAGGGCCGAGGGCAATCAGCCCCAGCATTTT	TRBV7-9	-	TRBJ1-5	-
CASSQDMRLNYNSPLHF	TGCGCCAGCAGCCAAGATATGAGACTGAACTATAATTCACCCCTCCACTTT	TRBV4-3	-	TRBJ1-6	-
CAIRDGGNTEAFF	TGTGCCATCAGAGACGGGGGAAACACTGAAGCTTTCTTT	TRBV10-3	-	TRBJ1-1	-
CASRSGRENTEAFF	TGTGCCAGCAGGTCCGGGCGGGAGAACACTGAAGCTTTCTTT	TRBV7-2	-	TRBJ1-1	-
CASSPRTGGSPYEQYF	TGTGCCAGCAGCCCCCGGACAGGGGGATCCCCCTACGAGCAGTACTTC	TRBV7-2	-	TRBJ2-7	TRBD1
CASSILQSGGSKGSYEQYF	TGTGCCAGTAGTATCCTTCAGTCCGGGGGCTCAAAAGGATCCTACGAGCAGTACTTC	TRBV19	-	TRBJ2-7	-
CASSVRVSNSPLHF	TGTGCCAGCAGTGTCAGGGTTAGTAATTCACCCCTCCACTTT	TRBV28	few	TRBJ1-6	-
CASSSARGASYEQYF	TGTGCCAGCAGCTCCGCACGGGGGGCCTCCTACGAGCAGTACTTC	TRBV7-2	-	TRBJ2-7	-
CASSLDRTILNTEAFF	TGTGCCAGCAGCCTTGACAGGACAATATTGAACACTGAAGCTTTCTTT	TRBV6-2/TRBV6-3	-	TRBJ1-1	-
CASSFREGRGTEAFF	TGTGCCAGCAGTTTTCGGGAGGGGAGAGGGACTGAAGCTTTCTTT	TRBV28	-	TRBJ1-1	-
CASSLRLAGGPGETQYF	TGCGCCAGCAGCCTAAGGCTAGCGGGGGGGCCGGGAGAGACCCAGTACTTC	TRBV4-1	-	TRBJ2-5	TRBD2
CASRRIVVEAFF	TGTGCCAGCAGACGCATTGTGGTTGAAGCTTTCTTT	TRBV2	few	TRBJ1-1	-
CASAKQGGFLTEAFF	TGTGCCAGCGCCAAGCAGGGTGGGTTTCTCACTGAAGCTTTCTTT	TRBV28	-	TRBJ1-1	-
CASSLEDQVNEKLFF	TGTGCCAGCAGCTTAGAAGACCAGGTTAATGAAAAACTGTTTTTT	TRBV7-2	-	TRBJ1-4	-
CASSFRDRGNNEQFF	TGTGCCAGCAGTTTCAGGGACAGGGGGAACAATGAGCAGTTCTTC	TRBV28	-	TRBJ2-1	TRBD1
CASSQERGGPYNEQFF	TGCGCCAGCAGCCAAGAGCGGGGGGGCCCTTACAATGAGCAGTTCTTC	TRBV4-3	-	TRBJ2-1	TRBD2
CASSTGQGIESNQPQHF	TGTGCCAGCAGCACCGGACAGGGAATCGAAAGCAATCAGCCCCAGCATTTT	TRBV9	-	TRBJ1-5	TRBD1
CATSFGNGAYEQYF	TGTGCCACCTCATTTGGCAATGGGGCCTACGAGCAGTACTTC	TRBV6-5	-	TRBJ2-7	-
CASTEGGDNEQFF	TGTGCCAGCACGGAGGGGGGGGACAATGAGCAGTTCTTC	TRBV6-5	-	TRBJ2-1	-
CASSALGGPYEQYF	TGTGCCAGCAGCGCCCTGGGGGGGCCCTACGAGCAGTACTTC	TRBV2	once	TRBJ2-7	-
CASRPGQGYYEQYF	TGTGCCAGTAGACCGGGACAGGGATACTACGAGCAGTACTTC	TRBV19	-	TRBJ2-7	TRBD1
CASSTEPLMNTEAFF	TGTGCCAGCAGCACGGAGCCTTTAATGAACACTGAAGCTTTCTTT	TRBV27	once	TRBJ1-1	-
CASKVINYGYTF	TGTGCCAGCAAGGTAATTAACTATGGCTACACCTTC	TRBV7-3	-	TRBJ1-2	-
CASSPTGNTEAFF	TGCGCCAGCAGCCCGACAGGGAACACTGAAGCTTTCTTT	TRBV5-1	-	TRBJ1-1	-
CASSQAPGQGNEKLFF	TGCGCCAGCAGCCAGGCCCCCGGACAGGGAAATGAAAAACTGTTTTTT	TRBV4-1	-	TRBJ1-4	TRBD1
CASRGGTQYF	TGTGCCAGCAGAGGAGGGACGCAGTATTTT	TRBV19	-	TRBJ2-3	-
CASSLGIPGQGASNEKLFF	TGTGCCAGCAGCTTGGGGATACCGGGACAGGGGGCCAGTAATGAAAAACTGTTTTTT	TRBV7-9	-	TRBJ1-4	TRBD1
CASSSSGGKIAFF	TGTGCCAGCAGTTCCTCGGGCGGTAAGATCGCTTTCTTT	TRBV6-2/TRBV6-3	-	TRBJ1-1	-
CASSYRLGGSYNEQFF	TGTGCCAGCAGCTACCGATTGGGGGGGTCCTACAATGAGCAGTTCTTC	TRBV7-2	-	TRBJ2-1	TRBD2
CASSLEGPYNSPLHF	TGTGCCAGCAGTTTAGAGGGGCCCTATAATTCACCCCTCCACTTT	TRBV27	-	TRBJ1-6	-
CATRTDAAGNTIYF	TGTGCCACCCGAACGGACGCGGCTGGAAACACCATATATTTT	TRBV2	-	TRBJ1-3	-
CASSQDYLSSYNEQFF	TGTGCCAGCAGTCAGGACTACCTGAGCTCCTACAATGAGCAGTTCTTC	TRBV6-2/TRBV6-3	-	TRBJ2-1	-
CASSATKGVYVGQYF	TGTGCCAGCAGCGCAACCAAGGGAGTCTACGTTGGGCAGTACTTC	TRBV11-2	-	TRBJ2-7	-
CALTADRENTEAFF	TGTGCCTTGACCGCCGACAGGGAGAACACTGAAGCTTTCTTT	TRBV10-3	-	TRBJ1-1	TRBD1
CASSFSIGSSYNEQFF	TGTGCCAGCAGCTTCAGTATTGGGAGCTCCTACAATGAGCAGTTCTTC	TRBV5-5	once	TRBJ2-1	-
CASSSLRTGGPDTQYF	TGTGCCAGCAGTTCCCTCCGGACAGGGGGACCAGATACGCAGTATTTT	TRBV28	-	TRBJ2-3	TRBD1